The clone carrying this T cell receptor beta chain was seen repeatedly, ten times or more. These data belong to a study of T cells in Graves' hyperthyroidism and ophthalmopathy. The V gene lost 7 bases and the J gene lost 5 bases, with 17 bases spanning the gap. CDR1 and CDR2 (germline): MNHEY, SMNVEV (reference sequence). The CDR3 extends over 14 amino acids. From RNA transcripts, TCR beta CDR3 regions were amplified. The HTBI set primed first-round TCR CDR3 RT-PCR. TCRdb itself ran the multiplex PCR reads through MiXCR, one entry per CDR3 protein. The data hold roughly 420,000 distinct CDR3 sequences, with roughly 15% observed a single time.

The sequenced sample consisted of blood. The chain joins TRBV27 to TRBJ1-2; D not certain. The receptor was derived from a woman between 18 and 29 years old with Graves' hyperthyroidism. CDR3 protein: CASTSPASGYGYTF. The CDR3 DNA follows: TGTGCCAGCACTTCCCCGGCTAGTGGTTATGGCTACACCTTC.